The source of this T cell receptor beta chain is a study of shared clonotypes between healthy human individuals (dated by TCRdb to 2018 to 2021). Some background on the complete study: Two women and a few men aged 18 to 49 years were included in the cohort. For each donor, CD4 naive and CD4 memory were each run on three plates, CD8 naive on two plates, and CD8 memory on one plate. The study deeply sequenced blood TCR repertoires of about 5 healthy adults to estimate repertoire size and the extent of clonotype sharing between individuals. To increase sequencing depth and limit assay-specific biases, different laboratories used diverse techniques to prepare libraries and sequence TCR repertoires. Each donor's leukapheresis produced roughly between roughly 0.85 and 9.5 billion PBMCs. The full study reports these points: Clonotypes shared by all four sorted-subset donors showed higher generation probabilities than non-shared clonotypes. Naive subsets generally had larger estimated clonotype richness than memory subsets did. Across a few donors, around 5% of naive CD4, roughly 3.5% of naive CD8, under 2.5% of memory CD4, and approximately 0.42% of memory CD8 clonotypes were shared. The small number of donors limited the genetic and exposure-history diversity represented. Pairwise subsampling led to the expectation that sequencing depth would affect the degree of clonotype sharing among donors. Only blood was sampled, and tissue TCR repertoires likely differ from those in blood. Incomplete sequencing was indicated by rarefaction of sorted-subset datasets, despite the large sequencing depth.

Points on this clone: It has no known antigen specificity. Base qualities are not provided; no much larger clone lies one nucleotide away.

The CDR3 goes from the cysteine to the phenylalanine over 18 residues. The CDR3 DNA has 54 bases and is translated from base 1. Compared with germline, V lacks 1 base and J lacks 7 bases; bases without a gene match: 15. Based on the germline V gene (reference sequence), the CDR1 and CDR2 sequences are SGHKS and YYEKEE. The donors were healthy, HIV-negative adults who had no recently reported acute infections or vaccinations. Every donor was a Caucasian adult living in Nashville, Tennessee, USA. Magnetic negative selection was used to enrich CD4+ T cells, after which naive cells were positively selected on CD45RA and the negative fraction became the memory subset. Blood was collected by leukapheresis, and PBMCs were isolated by Ficoll-Histopaque density gradient centrifugation and then cryopreserved in liquid nitrogen vapor phase. Analytical flow cytometry was used to check the purity and quantity of each magnetically sorted T cell population. Genomic DNA was isolated from every sorted fraction and measured by UV absorbance on a Nanodrop 2000c.

Using the deep immunoSEQ assay, TCR CDR3 regions were amplified from genomic DNA by multiplex PCR. For each cell subset, the extracted genomic DNA was distributed evenly across all wells of several immunoSEQ 96-well plates, and each plate served as one replicate. Each replicate PCR for sorted subsets received about 220 ng genomic DNA, equal to tens of thousands of T cell genomes. The purified libraries were quantified using a Qubit 3.0 fluorometer, sized with a Bioanalyzer 2100, and then quantified again using the KAPA Library Quantification kit. A separate single-read 150-cycle Illumina NextSeq 550 flow cell was used to sequence each immunoSEQ 96-well plate. On the study's bioinformatics: Because only junctional sequences without quality scores were contained in the immunoSEQ output, filtering matching that applied to full-length reads could not be performed. To assign V/J genes and CDR3, sequences were annotated against IMGT germline references using PyIR, a Python wrapper for IgBLAST v1.9. Reads with weak V/J assignments (E-value above 1e-6), missing CDR3, stop codons, out-of-frame junctions, or ambiguous translated residues were removed. V3J clonotypes were defined by identical inferred V gene, J gene, and CDR3 amino acid sequence. Percentage overlap between repertoires was computed as shared unique clonotypes divided by the size of the smaller repertoire. Three approaches were used to assess repertoire richness: RTK rarefaction, the Chao1 estimator, and Recon v2.1 estimates of unobserved clonotypes. Generation probabilities for all TCRbeta clonotypes obtained by the gDNA method from a handful of donors were computed using OLGA. In TCRdb, the immuneACCESS table is reduced to in-frame sequences with V and J assigned. These tables do not hold every clone; where another copy was compared, an unresolved V gene accounts for under half, and the others remain unexplained. V, J and clone size are those of that table, while D and trimming were read from the DNA. A total of approximately 1.1 million clones appear in this sample, 70% to 80% of them only once. The ten top clones hold 0.5% to 0.6% of the sample.

The clonotype originates from a young man in good health. Some clones in this sample may be carry-over from other donors' samples. This chain joins TRBV5-5 to TRBJ2-1, and 9 junctional nucleotides match TRBD2. What was sequenced was memory CD4+ T cells from PBMCs. The cell subset or site label corresponds to: CD45RA-negative fraction. The DNA is TGTGCCAGCAGCTTGTTGCCCCTGCGAAGGCTAGCGGGAAATGAGCAGTTCTTC. Protein translation: CASSLLPLRRLAGNEQFF.